This TCR beta chain was identified during a study of memory CD4+ T cells and cytomegalovirus serostatus. Across the study: This sample comes from healthy Belgian adults, fewer than ten CMV seropositive, around 26 seronegative.

TCRdb's copy holds only in-frame clones and misses some; the assay was immunoSEQ multiplex PCR. The data contain approximately 50,000 clones, about 80% of them singletons. The study, taken as a whole, reports: CD4+ memory repertoires contained about 40% of the roughly 160 reported CMV TCRbeta sequences.

Regarding this clone: The antigen is undetermined.

Single viable CD3+CD4+CD8-CD45RO+ cells were sorted as the memory CD4+ T cells. Serum IgG to CMV pp150, pp28, p38 and p52 defined serostatus. The source material was memory CD4+ T cells from blood. The clonotype was recovered from an adult in good health and CMV-seropositive.

CDR3 sequence (DNA): TGTGCCAGCAGTTCTCGGTTCAACTATGGCTACACCTTC. The encoded protein is CASSSRFNYGYTF. The genes are TRBV2 and TRBJ1-2; no reliable D call. Trimming removed 5 bases at V and 2 bases at J, with 9 bases between. The CDR3 extends over 13 amino acids. The germline V gene encodes CDR1 SNHLY and CDR2 FYNNEI.